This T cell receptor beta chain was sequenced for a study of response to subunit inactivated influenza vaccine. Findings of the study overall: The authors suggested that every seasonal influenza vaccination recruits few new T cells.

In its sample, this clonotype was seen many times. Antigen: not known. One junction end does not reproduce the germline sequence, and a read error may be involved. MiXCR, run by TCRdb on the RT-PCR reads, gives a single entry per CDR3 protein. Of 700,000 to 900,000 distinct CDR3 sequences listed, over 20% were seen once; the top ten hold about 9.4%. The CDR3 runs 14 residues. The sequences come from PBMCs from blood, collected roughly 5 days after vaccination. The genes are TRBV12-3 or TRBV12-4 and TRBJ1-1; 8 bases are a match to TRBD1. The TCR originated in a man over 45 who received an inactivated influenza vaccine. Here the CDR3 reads CASSLGQANTEAFF. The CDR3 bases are TGCGCCAGCAGCTTGGGACAGGCGAACACTGAAGCTTTCTTT.